This T cell receptor (beta chain) was identified in a study of shared clonotypes between healthy human individuals. Study-wide results and caveats: Shared clonotypes: approximately 5.3% naive CD4, about 3.5% naive CD8, 2.3% memory CD4, 0.4% memory CD8. Non-shared clonotypes had lower generation probabilities than clonotypes shared by all four sorted-subset donors.

The donors were adults (healthy and HIV-negative) with no recent acute infections or vaccinations. The table lists this clone with a count of one. Its specificity is unknown. The CDR3 runs 13 residues. Germline V gene sequence: CDR1 SNHLY, CDR2 FYNNEI. Trimming stripped 7 bases from V and 4 bases from J, with 14 bases between. Some clones are missing from TCRdb's copy, which holds only in-frame ones; the method was immunoSEQ multiplex PCR. The sample lists about 610,000 clones, more than 95% occurring once. The receptor's source is a young woman in good health. The sample comprised naive CD4+ T cells sorted from blood. The subset was: CD45RA+ positively selected. The chain is built from TRBV2 and TRBJ2-7, with D unclear. In DNA form, the CDR3 reads TGTGCCAGCAAATGGGGTCAGCGTTACGAGCAGTACTTC. Translation: CASKWGQRYEQYF. Using reference TRBV2 and TRBJ2-7 for the parts outside the CDR3, the full variable domain is EPEVTQTPSHQVTQMGQEVILRCVPISNHLYFYWYRQILGQKVEFLVSFYNNEISEKSEIFDDQFSVERPDGSNFTLKIRSTKLEDSAMYFCASKWGQRYEQYFGPGTRLTVT.